A selection of T cell receptor beta chains follows, all from one sample in a study of T cell repertoires in ileal Crohn's disease. The method was immunoSEQ multiplex PCR; TCRdb's version includes in-frame clones alone and lacks a portion of them. The table lists a few thousand clones, 80% of them singletons, with approximately 42% in the top ten. Sequencing was done on a sample of ileal tissue. Source of these receptors: an adult with Crohn's disease. Both conserved end residues are part of each CDR3. A D gene is named only where the DNA matches it firmly. For some rows the clone size is stated as once, few or many, or as a class when expanded; others skip it.

j_gene: TRBJ2-3
d_gene: .
abundance: .
v_gene: TRBV11-2
CDR3aa: CASSSRGLGDTQYF
CDR3nt: TGTGCCAGCAGCTCCCGGGGCTTGGGAGATACGCAGTATTTT

j_gene: TRBJ1-4
d_gene: .
abundance: .
v_gene: TRBV2
CDR3aa: CASSEWGLNEKLFF
CDR3nt: TGTGCCAGCAGTGAATGGGGACTTAATGAAAAACTGTTTTTT

j_gene: TRBJ2-2
d_gene: TRBD1
abundance: .
v_gene: TRBV7-9
CDR3aa: CASSFGQGFATGELFF
CDR3nt: TGTGCCAGCAGCTTTGGACAGGGGTTTGCCACCGGGGAGCTGTTTTTT

j_gene: TRBJ1-1
d_gene: .
abundance: once
v_gene: TRBV2
CDR3aa: CASRLTMNTEAFF
CDR3nt: TGTGCCAGCAGATTGACGATGAACACTGAAGCTTTCTTT

j_gene: TRBJ2-5
d_gene: .
abundance: .
v_gene: TRBV5-5
CDR3aa: CASSLEAFLAAQETQYF
CDR3nt: TGTGCCAGCAGCTTGGAGGCTTTCTTGGCAGCACAAGAGACCCAGTACTTC

j_gene: TRBJ1-1
d_gene: .
abundance: .
v_gene: TRBV19
CDR3aa: CASRWGDTEAFF
CDR3nt: TGTGCCAGCCGGTGGGGAGACACTGAAGCTTTCTTT

j_gene: TRBJ2-5
d_gene: TRBD2
abundance: .
v_gene: TRBV27
CDR3aa: CASQLSGGGTPYF
CDR3nt: TGTGCCAGCCAGCTTAGCGGGGGGGGAACACCATACTTC

j_gene: TRBJ2-3
d_gene: .
abundance: once
v_gene: TRBV9
CDR3aa: CASSVRELPDTQYF
CDR3nt: TGTGCCAGCAGCGTTCGTGAGCTCCCGGATACGCAGTATTTT

j_gene: TRBJ2-4
d_gene: TRBD2
abundance: .
v_gene: TRBV7-2
CDR3aa: CASSLAGTSVQNIQYF
CDR3nt: TGTGCCAGCAGCTTAGCCGGGACTAGCGTGCAAAACATTCAGTACTTC

j_gene: TRBJ2-5
d_gene: TRBD1
abundance: .
v_gene: TRBV29-1
CDR3aa: CSVPGQGPGETQYF
CDR3nt: TGCAGCGTCCCCGGACAGGGCCCAGGGGAGACCCAGTACTTC

j_gene: TRBJ1-2
d_gene: .
abundance: once
v_gene: TRBV18
CDR3aa: CASADQAANYGYTF
CDR3nt: TGTGCCAGTGCCGACCAGGCGGCGAACTATGGCTACACCTTC

j_gene: TRBJ2-1
d_gene: TRBD2
abundance: .
v_gene: TRBV7-9
CDR3aa: CASSLGASGANEQFF
CDR3nt: TGTGCCAGCAGCTTAGGGGCTAGCGGGGCCAATGAGCAGTTCTTC

j_gene: TRBJ1-5
d_gene: .
abundance: .
v_gene: TRBV10-3
CDR3aa: CAISEGGQPQHF
CDR3nt: TGTGCCATCAGTGAGGGGGGCCAGCCCCAGCATTTT

j_gene: TRBJ2-7
d_gene: TRBD2
abundance: .
v_gene: TRBV7-3
CDR3aa: CASSLSAGTSGGNYEQYF
CDR3nt: TGTGCCAGCAGCTTATCAGCCGGGACTAGCGGGGGAAACTACGAGCAGTACTTC

j_gene: TRBJ2-5
d_gene: .
abundance: .
v_gene: TRBV7-2
CDR3aa: CASSLVFTGETQYF
CDR3nt: TGTGCCAGCAGCTTAGTTTTTACAGGAGAGACCCAGTACTTC

j_gene: TRBJ2-5
d_gene: .
abundance: .
v_gene: TRBV21-1
CDR3aa: CASSLETQYF
CDR3nt: TGTGCCAGCAGTCTAGAGACCCAGTACTTC

j_gene: TRBJ1-6
d_gene: .
abundance: .
v_gene: TRBV27
CDR3aa: CASSLSNFQGSGYNSPLHF
CDR3nt: TGTGCCAGCAGTTTATCGAACTTTCAGGGCTCAGGGTATAATTCACCCCTCCACTTT

j_gene: TRBJ1-2
d_gene: TRBD1
abundance: .
v_gene: TRBV9
CDR3aa: CASSVTTGGDYGYTF
CDR3nt: TGTGCCAGCAGCGTCACGACAGGGGGTGACTATGGCTACACCTTC

j_gene: TRBJ1-4
d_gene: .
abundance: .
v_gene: TRBV4-3
CDR3aa: CASSQEQEWGEKLFF
CDR3nt: TGCGCCAGCAGCCAAGAGCAGGAGTGGGGTGAAAAACTGTTTTTT

j_gene: TRBJ1-4
d_gene: .
abundance: .
v_gene: TRBV19
CDR3aa: CASGRNGATNEKLFF
CDR3nt: TGTGCCAGCGGACGAAATGGGGCAACTAATGAAAAACTGTTTTTT

j_gene: TRBJ1-4
d_gene: TRBD1
abundance: .
v_gene: TRBV30
CDR3aa: CAWSFGTGDEKLFF
CDR3nt: TGTGCCTGGAGTTTCGGGACAGGGGACGAAAAACTGTTTTTT

j_gene: TRBJ1-6
d_gene: TRBD1
abundance: .
v_gene: TRBV7-9
CDR3aa: CASSTGTGRPLHF
CDR3nt: TGTGCCAGCAGCACTGGGACAGGTCGACCCCTCCACTTT

j_gene: TRBJ2-3
d_gene: .
abundance: few
v_gene: TRBV27
CDR3aa: CASSFGGTDTQYF
CDR3nt: TGTGCCAGCAGTTTTGGGGGCACAGATACGCAGTATTTT

j_gene: TRBJ1-1
d_gene: .
abundance: .
v_gene: TRBV5-1
CDR3aa: CASSPGRGSEAFF
CDR3nt: TGCGCCAGCAGCCCTGGACGTGGGTCGGAAGCTTTCTTT

j_gene: TRBJ1-5
d_gene: .
abundance: .
v_gene: TRBV29-1
CDR3aa: CSVGDFLMQPQHF
CDR3nt: TGCAGCGTTGGGGACTTCCTAATGCAGCCCCAGCATTTT

j_gene: TRBJ1-4
d_gene: .
abundance: .
v_gene: TRBV7-9
CDR3aa: CASSLAGGREKLFF
CDR3nt: TGTGCCAGCAGCTTAGCAGGGGGACGGGAAAAACTGTTTTTT

j_gene: TRBJ1-2
d_gene: .
abundance: .
v_gene: TRBV25-1
CDR3aa: CASSVGQGYGYTF
CDR3nt: TGTGCCAGCAGTGTGGGGCAGGGGTATGGCTACACCTTC

j_gene: TRBJ2-5
d_gene: .
abundance: .
v_gene: TRBV6-1
CDR3aa: CASSEQFVVAVIQETQYF
CDR3nt: TGTGCCAGCAGTGAACAATTTGTTGTAGCGGTGATCCAAGAGACCCAGTACTTC

j_gene: TRBJ2-3
d_gene: TRBD2
abundance: .
v_gene: TRBV5-4
CDR3aa: CASSSRSSGSTDTQYF
CDR3nt: TGTGCCAGCAGCTCGCGATCTAGCGGATCCACAGATACGCAGTATTTT

j_gene: TRBJ2-5
d_gene: .
abundance: .
v_gene: TRBV5-8
CDR3aa: CASSFIDRNQETQYF
CDR3nt: TGTGCCAGCAGCTTTATCGACAGAAACCAAGAGACCCAGTACTTC

j_gene: TRBJ2-3
d_gene: .
abundance: .
v_gene: TRBV7-2
CDR3aa: CASSPSTDTQYF
CDR3nt: TGTGCCAGCAGCCCTTCGACAGATACGCAGTATTTT

j_gene: TRBJ1-5
d_gene: TRBD1
abundance: .
v_gene: TRBV7-3
CDR3aa: CASSLVAWDRPANQPQHF
CDR3nt: TGTGCCAGCAGCTTAGTGGCGTGGGACAGGCCTGCCAATCAGCCCCAGCATTTT

j_gene: TRBJ2-7
d_gene: .
abundance: .
v_gene: TRBV25-1
CDR3aa: CASSLYGRGREQYF
CDR3nt: TGTGCCAGCAGCTTATACGGGAGGGGGCGGGAGCAGTACTTC

j_gene: TRBJ2-5
d_gene: .
abundance: .
v_gene: TRBV6-7
CDR3aa: CASSQKETQYF
CDR3nt: TGTGCCAGCAGTCAGAAAGAGACCCAGTACTTC

j_gene: TRBJ2-3
d_gene: .
abundance: .
v_gene: TRBV10-3
CDR3aa: CAISGVGGHTDTQYF
CDR3nt: TGTGCCATCAGTGGGGTCGGGGGTCACACAGATACGCAGTATTTT

j_gene: TRBJ2-1
d_gene: .
abundance: .
v_gene: TRBV6-6
CDR3aa: CASSYSLGYVNNEQFF
CDR3nt: TGTGCCAGCAGTTACTCGTTGGGGTATGTCAACAATGAGCAGTTCTTC

j_gene: TRBJ2-1
d_gene: .
abundance: .
v_gene: TRBV6-1
CDR3aa: CASSESRRGQNEQFF
CDR3nt: TGTGCCAGCAGTGAAAGCCGGAGGGGGCAAAATGAGCAGTTCTTC

j_gene: TRBJ2-3
d_gene: .
abundance: .
v_gene: TRBV5-1
CDR3aa: CASSLGLARTDTQYF
CDR3nt: TGCGCCAGCAGCTTGGGCCTAGCAAGGACAGATACGCAGTATTTT

j_gene: TRBJ1-3
d_gene: TRBD1
abundance: .
v_gene: TRBV7-2
CDR3aa: CASSLGVDRVGNTIYF
CDR3nt: TGTGCCAGCAGCCTCGGGGTGGACAGGGTTGGAAACACCATATATTTT

j_gene: TRBJ2-5
d_gene: TRBD1
abundance: .
v_gene: TRBV23-1
CDR3aa: CASSQGATGTGGQETQYF
CDR3nt: TGCGCCAGCAGCCAAGGGGCGACTGGGACAGGGGGCCAAGAGACCCAGTACTTC

j_gene: TRBJ2-5
d_gene: .
abundance: .
v_gene: TRBV5-6
CDR3aa: CASSSNPGRPGTQYF
CDR3nt: TGTGCCAGCAGCTCGAACCCGGGCAGACCTGGGACCCAGTACTTC

j_gene: TRBJ1-5
d_gene: .
abundance: .
v_gene: TRBV27
CDR3aa: CASSFGGTGGEGPQHF
CDR3nt: TGTGCCAGCAGTTTTGGTGGGACGGGGGGCGAGGGGCCCCAGCATTTT

j_gene: TRBJ1-5
d_gene: .
abundance: few
v_gene: TRBV30
CDR3aa: CAWSVDGGQPQHF
CDR3nt: TGTGCCTGGAGTGTAGATGGGGGCCAGCCCCAGCATTTT

j_gene: TRBJ1-2
d_gene: .
abundance: few
v_gene: TRBV7-4
CDR3aa: CASSLSGVSGYTF
CDR3nt: TGTGCCAGCAGCTTAAGCGGGGTATCTGGCTACACCTTC

j_gene: TRBJ1-2
d_gene: TRBD1
abundance: .
v_gene: TRBV7-9
CDR3aa: CASSGTGGNGYTF
CDR3nt: TGTGCCAGCAGCGGGACAGGGGGCAATGGCTACACCTTC

j_gene: TRBJ1-2
d_gene: .
abundance: .
v_gene: TRBV7-2
CDR3aa: CASSLGGTYGYTF
CDR3nt: TGTGCCAGCAGCTTAGGAGGGACCTATGGCTACACCTTC

j_gene: TRBJ2-5
d_gene: .
abundance: .
v_gene: TRBV19
CDR3aa: CASSISYQETQYF
CDR3nt: TGTGCCAGTAGTATAAGCTACCAAGAGACCCAGTACTTC

j_gene: TRBJ1-4
d_gene: .
abundance: .
v_gene: TRBV15
CDR3aa: CATSRDRAEEKLFF
CDR3nt: TGTGCCACCAGCAGAGACAGGGCAGAGGAAAAACTGTTTTTT

j_gene: TRBJ2-1
d_gene: .
abundance: .
v_gene: TRBV14
CDR3aa: CASSQDMGGPSQVQFF
CDR3nt: TGTGCCAGCAGCCAAGATATGGGGGGGCCCAGTCAGGTGCAGTTCTTC

j_gene: TRBJ2-1
d_gene: .
abundance: once
v_gene: TRBV5-1
CDR3aa: CASPGEYDEQFF
CDR3nt: TGCGCCAGCCCCGGGGAGTACGATGAGCAGTTCTTC

j_gene: TRBJ2-6
d_gene: TRBD2
abundance: .
v_gene: TRBV11-3
CDR3aa: CASSSGTSDLSGANVLTF
CDR3nt: TGTGCCAGCAGTTCCGGGACTAGTGACCTCTCTGGGGCCAACGTCCTGACTTTC

j_gene: TRBJ1-1
d_gene: .
abundance: .
v_gene: TRBV7-6
CDR3aa: CASSLGGEAFF
CDR3nt: TGTGCCAGCAGCTTAGGGGGTGAAGCTTTCTTT